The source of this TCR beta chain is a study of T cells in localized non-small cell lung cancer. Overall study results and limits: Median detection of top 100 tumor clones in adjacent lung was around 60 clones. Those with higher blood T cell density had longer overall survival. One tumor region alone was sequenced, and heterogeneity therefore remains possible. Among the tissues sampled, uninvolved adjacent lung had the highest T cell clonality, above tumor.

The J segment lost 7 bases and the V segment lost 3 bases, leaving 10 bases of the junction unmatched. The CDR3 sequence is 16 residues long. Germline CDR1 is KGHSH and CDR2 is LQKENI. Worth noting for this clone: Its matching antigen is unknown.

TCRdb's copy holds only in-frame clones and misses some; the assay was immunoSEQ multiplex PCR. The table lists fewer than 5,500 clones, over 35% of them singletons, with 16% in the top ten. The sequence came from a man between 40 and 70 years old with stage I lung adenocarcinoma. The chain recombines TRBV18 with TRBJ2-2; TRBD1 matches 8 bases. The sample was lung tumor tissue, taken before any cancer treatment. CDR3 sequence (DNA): TGTGCCAGCTCACCCACCAGGGGGCTCTCGGACGGGGAGCTGTTTTTT. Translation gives CASSPTRGLSDGELFF. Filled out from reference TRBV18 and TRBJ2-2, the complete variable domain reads NAGVMQNPRHLVRRRGQEARLRCSPMKGHSHVYWYRQLPEEGLKFMVYLQKENIIDESGMPKERFSAEFPKEGPSILRIQQVVRGDSAAYFCASSPTRGLSDGELFFGEGSRLTVL.